This T cell receptor (beta chain) was observed in a study of cytomegalovirus exposure and HLA in healthy donors. The CDR3 spans 15 residues. V dropped 5 bases and J dropped 3 bases, with 14 bases sitting between them. Germline V lookup: CDR1 SGHVS, CDR2 FQNEAQ. Study results and caveats: It was approximately 150 TCR beta chains that were listed as cytomegalovirus-associated. The classifier was said to identify cytomegalovirus status with high specificity and sensitivity. Presence/absence comparisons presumed near-even sequencing depth among donors.

The PCR contained 60 Vbeta and 13 Jbeta primers. Clones were read by immunoSEQ multiplex PCR, and TCRdb kept only the in-frame ones, dropping some. Of about 190,000 clones in the sample, 70% to 75% were seen once. Notes on this clone: The antigen is undetermined.

The sequencing sample was made of PBMCs. This receptor was taken from a man under 40 in good health and CMV-seropositive. The V gene is TRBV7-8, the J gene TRBJ1-5, with D tentatively TRBD1 (6 bases). CDR3 residues: CASSPGGRTNQPQHF. CDR3 bases: TGTGCCAGCAGCCCTGGGGGCAGGACCAATCAGCCCCAGCATTTT.